Below, 20 T cell receptor beta chains from the same sample are listed, as sequenced in a study of beta chain features in type 1 diabetes (dated by TCRdb to between 2018 and 2020). The library was obtained by the immunoSEQ multiplex PCR assay. The entire isolated RNA was reverse transcribed using the High Capacity cDNA Reverse Transcription Kit, and thus expressed TCRB transcripts were sequenced. TCRdb re-hosts the immuneACCESS table, in-frame sequences only. Its copies lack some clones; in the studies checked, an unresolved V gene accounts for under half of them, and the cause for the rest is not known. Present in this sample are 250,000 to 300,000 clones, 8% of which were seen just once. The ten most abundant clones make up over 0.8% of the sample. The sample was central memory CD4+ T cells from blood. The origin of the receptors is a woman between 18 and 30 years old in good health.

This clone has at least ten counts. V and J are TRBV28 and TRBJ2-7, with D maybe TRBD1 (6 bases). V lost 8 bases and J lost 3, with 17 bases in between. The CDR3 has 14 residues. Per germline, CDR1 MDHEN and CDR2 SYDVKM. CDR3 protein: CASAPQQGRYEQYV. CDR3 DNA: TGTGCCAGCGCCCCCCAACAGGGACGCTACGAGCAGTACGTC.

This clone has just a few counts. Sequence at one end of the junction differs from germline and may be a read error. The chain combines TRBV7-2 with TRBJ1-5; D remains unclear. The CDR3 loop spans 14 amino acids. Looked up from germline, CDR1 is SGHTA and CDR2 is FQGNSA. The CDR3 protein is CASSLQSGPQAQHF. CDR3 coding DNA: TGTGCCAGCAGCTTACAGTCAGGCCCTCAGGCCCAGCATTTT.

The chain joins TRBV4-2 to TRBJ2-1; D not certain. Germline V gene lookup returns CDR1 LGHNA and CDR2 YNFKEQ. CDR3 length: 13 amino acids. Deletions cut 4 bases from V and 8 bases from J, with 12 bases between. CDR3 nucleotides: TGTGCCAGCAGCCCCCGCGGAATCGATGAGCAGTTCTTC. Amino acids: CASSPRGIDEQFF.

This clone came up many times. This CDR3 is CASSRRLAGDQETQYF. The CDR3 DNA sequence: TGTGCCAGCAGCCGACGGCTAGCGGGGGATCAAGAGACCCAGTACTTC. This chain connects TRBV14 to TRBJ2-5, with 10 bases that match TRBD2. The CDR3 totals 16 residues. V lost 4 bases and J lost 2; bases outside the gene matches: 7. Germline V lookup: CDR1 SGHDN, CDR2 FVKESK.

The rearrangement links TRBV2 to TRBJ2-2; D is uncertain. Germline V CDR1 and CDR2: SNHLY, FYNNEI. Trimming cost V 6 bases and J 6 bases, with 11 bases left between them. The CDR3 runs 13 residues. CDR3 sequence (DNA): TGTGCCAGCAGGGTTCGCGGTCCCGGGGAGCTGTTTTTT. Amino acids: CASRVRGPGELFF.

The chain is built from TRBV7-2 and TRBJ2-5; unclear D gene. CDR1 and CDR2 (germline): SGHTA, FQGNSA. V shed 5 bases and J shed 3 bases, with 10 bases lying between them. This CDR3 contains 13 residues. The DNA for the CDR3 is TGTGCCAGCAGCACTGGGCCTAAAGAGACCCAGTACTTC. This sequence encodes CASSTGPKETQYF. Using reference TRBV7-2 and TRBJ2-5 for the parts outside the CDR3, the full variable domain is GAGVSQSPSNKVTEKGKDVELRCDPISGHTALYWYRQSLGQGLEFLIYFQGNSAPDKSGLPSDRFSAERTGGSVSTLTIQRTQQEDSAVYLCASSTGPKETQYFGPGTRLLVL.

This sequence joins TRBV13 and TRBJ1-2; D remains ambiguous. This CDR3 is 14 amino acids long. V lost 5 bases and J 4 bases, leaving 14 bases between the germline ends. The germline V gene has CDR1 PRHDT and CDR2 FYEKMQ (reference sequence). The CDR3 loop reads CASSQAAGSYGYTF. Written as DNA, the CDR3 is TGTGCCAGCAGCCAAGCAGCTGGGAGCTATGGCTACACCTTC. The full variable domain, completed using reference TRBV13 and TRBJ1-2, is AAGVIQSPRHLIKEKRETATLKCYPIPRHDTVYWYQQGPGQDPQFLISFYEKMQSDKGSIPDRFSAQQFSDYHSELNMSSLELGDSALYFCASSQAAGSYGYTFGSGTRLTVV.

This clone was found a few times. The chain has TRBV5-1 and TRBJ2-2, with TRBD1 matching over 9 bases. From germline, CDR1 is SGHRS and CDR2 YFSETQ. This CDR3 region has 15 residues. J was trimmed by 7 bases and V by 4 bases; bases with no gene match: 8. Here the CDR3 reads CASSGRDRDGGELFF. The CDR3 DNA is TGCGCCAGCAGCGGCCGGGACAGGGATGGCGGGGAGCTGTTTTTT.

This clone was observed a handful of times. The chain has TRBV30 and TRBJ1-1, with unresolved D. V dropped 2 bases and J dropped 11 bases, with 12 bases sitting between them. Germline assignment: CDR1 GTSNPN and CDR2 SVGIG (reference sequence). The CDR3 loop spans 11 amino acids. The CDR3 loop reads CAWSPEGMAFF. DNA for the CDR3: TGTGCCTGGAGTCCAGAAGGCATGGCTTTCTTT.

The V and J genes are TRBV4-1 and TRBJ2-1; 7 positions match TRBD2. This CDR3 spans 15 amino acids. With V trimmed by 1 base and J by 13 bases, 13 bases remained unmatched. Looked up from germline, CDR1 is MGHRA and CDR2 is YSYEKL. The CDR3 DNA follows: TGCGCCAGCAGCCAAGCTGGTAGCCTAGCGGATATCCAGTTCTTC. Amino acids: CASSQAGSLADIQFF.

The sample holds a few counts of this clone. The gene calls are TRBV28 and TRBJ2-5, with a possible D match to TRBD1 (6 bases). CDR1 is MDHEN, CDR2 SYDVKM, per germline. The CDR3 is 15 amino acids. V shed 6 bases and J shed 3 bases, with 17 bases lying between them. The CDR3: CASSNQGNLEETQYF. DNA for the CDR3: TGTGCCAGCAGCAACCAGGGGAATTTGGAAGAGACCCAGTACTTC.

The chain combines TRBV5-1 with TRBJ2-1, with D perhaps TRBD2 (5 bases). The V gene lost 4 bases and the J gene lost 6 bases, with 20 bases spanning the gap. The germline CDR1 and CDR2 sequences are SGHRS and YFSETQ. The length of the CDR3 is 16 residues. CDR3 residues: CASSPLNSEASNEQFF. In DNA form, the CDR3 reads TGCGCCAGCAGCCCCCTCAACTCGGAGGCCTCCAATGAGCAGTTCTTC. Full variable domain (rest looked up from reference TRBV5-1 and TRBJ2-1): KAGVTQTPRYLIKTRGQQVTLSCSPISGHRSVSWYQQTPGQGLQFLFEYFSETQRNKGNFPGRFSGRQFSNSRSEMNVSTLELGDSALYLCASSPLNSEASNEQFFGPGTRLTVL.

This clone was seen a few times. J is TRBJ2-7 and V is TRBV6-5; the D is unclear. Germline assignment: CDR1 MNHEY and CDR2 SVGAGI. The CDR3 loop spans 11 amino acids. Trimming removed 6 bases at V and 0 bases at J, with 3 bases between. CDR3 amino acids: CASRLSYEQYF. CDR3 bases: TGTGCCAGCAGACTCTCCTACGAGCAGTACTTC.

This clone was seen a handful of times. The chain links TRBV4-3 to TRBJ1-6; 8 bases line up with TRBD1. Germline CDR1 LGHNA, CDR2 YSLEER. Trimming took 0 bases from V and 11 from J; bases not matched to a gene: 12. This CDR3 comprises 17 residues. CDR3 protein: CASSQDHGGRTGTPLHF. In nucleotides, the CDR3 is TGCGCCAGCAGCCAAGATCACGGGGGCAGGACAGGGACACCCCTCCACTTT.

This clone was detected a few times. The CDR3 is CASSYSGGQGTDTQYF. The CDR3 DNA sequence: TGTGCCAGCAGTTACTCGGGGGGCCAGGGCACAGATACGCAGTATTTT. The chain couples TRBV6-5 to TRBJ2-3; D is tentatively TRBD1 or TRBD2 (6 bases each). Germline CDR1 is MNHEY and CDR2 is SVGAGI. The CDR3 contains 16 residues. V lost 0 bases to trimming and J lost 1 base, with 11 bases between them.

The V and J genes are TRBV9 and TRBJ2-4; 9 nucleotides line up with TRBD1. CDR1 and CDR2 (germline): SGDLS, YYNGEE. CDR3 length equals 16 residues. V dropped 4 bases and J dropped 7; count of bases not matched to a gene: 12. CDR3 nucleotides: TGTGCCAGCAGCTCCCGCGGTGGGGGACAGGGCAACATTCAGTACTTC. Amino acid sequence: CASSSRGGGQGNIQYF.

This clone was detected only a few times. This rearrangement joins TRBV7-8 to TRBJ2-7, with D perhaps TRBD2 (5 bases). Germline V CDR1 and CDR2: SGHVS, FQNEAQ. V was clipped by 6 bases and J by 3 bases, with 9 bases between them. This CDR3 has 12 residues. CDR3 in amino acids: CASSFRDYEQYF. CDR3 nucleotide sequence: TGTGCCAGCAGTTTCCGGGACTACGAGCAGTACTTC.

This clone has ten or more counts. The chain links TRBV4-3 to TRBJ2-1, with D tentatively TRBD1 or TRBD2 (5 bases each). The CDR3 extends over 15 amino acids. V lost 0 bases to trimming and J lost 2 bases, with 8 bases between them. The germline V gene encodes CDR1 LGHNA and CDR2 YSLEER. The CDR3 nucleotides are TGCGCCAGCAGCCAAGAAGGGGACCCCTACAATGAGCAGTTCTTC. This codes for CASSQEGDPYNEQFF.

This chain joins TRBV11-3 and TRBJ2-1, with 8 positions matching TRBD1. CDR1 is SGHNT and CDR2 is YENEEA in the germline V gene. Unmatched junction bases numbered 1, after V lost 1 base and J lost 2 bases. The CDR3 contains 15 residues. The CDR3 here is CASSLGQGPYNEQFF. CDR3 nucleotides: TGTGCCAGCAGCTTAGGACAGGGGCCCTACAATGAGCAGTTCTTC. The entire variable domain, with the rest obtained from reference TRBV11-3 and TRBJ2-1, is as follows: EAGVVQSPRYKIIEKKQPVAFWCNPISGHNTLYWYLQNLGQGPELLIRYENEEAVDDSQLPKDRFSAERLKGVDSTLKIQPAELGDSAVYLCASSLGQGPYNEQFFGPGTRLTVL.

V usage is TRBV10-3 and J usage is TRBJ2-1; unclear D gene. The V gene's germline CDR1 is ENHRY and CDR2 SYGVKD. V lost 0 bases and J lost 5, with 2 bases in between. CDR3 length: 12 amino acids. CDR3 DNA: TGTGCCATCAGTGAGTCGAACAATGAGCAGTTCTTC. The encoded protein is CAISESNNEQFF.